Each of the 22 T cell receptor beta chains below was sequenced from the same sample in a study of blood T cells in healthy people across ages. A second about 6 to 11 cycle PCR used barcoded and J-beta primers. TCRdb re-called the 5' RACE reads with MiXCR, one entry per CDR3 protein. The sample consists of about 1.1 million distinct CDR3 sequences, more than 30% of them appearing once. The material sequenced was blood. These receptors all stem from a young man in good health.

This clonotype was observed a few times. V usage is TRBV25-1 and J usage is TRBJ2-3; tentative D call: TRBD1 (7 bases). V lost 1 base, J lost 3 bases, and 17 bases lay in between. Germline CDR1 and CDR2: MGHDK and SYGVNS. The CDR3 has 17 residues. CDR3 loop: CASSEFSRQGGTDTQYF. In nucleotides, the CDR3 is TGTGCCAGCAGTGAATTTTCGAGACAGGGAGGTACAGATACGCAGTATTTT.

This clonotype was found many times. This chain joins TRBV29-1 and TRBJ2-3; possibly TRBD1 or TRBD2 for D (5 bases each). Trimming removed 4 bases at V and 1 base at J, with 9 bases between. Germline assignment: CDR1 SQVTM and CDR2 ANQGSEA. This CDR3 is built from 13 residues. DNA for the CDR3: TGCAGCGTTGTCCAGGGAGGCACAGATACGCAGTATTTT. It specifies CSVVQGGTDTQYF.

This clonotype was seen more than once but under ten times. This rearrangement joins TRBV14 to TRBJ1-3, with D uncertain. Germline V lookup: CDR1 SGHDN, CDR2 FVKESK. Trimming removed 0 bases at V and 7 bases at J, with 4 bases between. The CDR3 sequence is 12 residues long. CDR3 sequence: CASSQEWNTIYF. CDR3 coding DNA: TGTGCCAGCAGCCAAGAATGGAACACCATATATTTT.

This chain connects TRBV4-3 to TRBJ2-4; D assignment may be TRBD1 or TRBD2 (5 bases each). The DNA end favors TRBJ2-5, so the J call may be wrong. The CDR3 is 18 amino acids. Germline CDR1 reads LGHNA; CDR2 reads YSLEER. CDR3 bases: TGCGCCAGCAGCCAAGACCCCTTCGGGGCAGGGATGCAAGAGACCCAGTACTTC. It yields the protein CASSQDPFGAGMQETQYF.

This clonotype was recorded only once. The chain uses TRBV15 and TRBJ2-7; TRBD1 matches 10 bases. Germline V gene lookup returns CDR1 LNHNV and CDR2 YYDKDF (reference sequence). The V gene end was trimmed by 3 bases and the J gene end by 7 bases; junction bases not matched to a gene: 9. The CDR3 loop spans 15 amino acids. The CDR3 region is CATSSDRGPNNEQYF. The CDR3 nucleotides read TGTGCCACCAGCAGCGACAGGGGGCCAAACAATGAGCAGTACTTC.

CDR3 loop: CASSVPGGAEAFF. In DNA form, the CDR3 reads TGTGCCAGCAGCGTCCCCGGAGGGGCTGAAGCTTTCTTT. J is TRBJ1-1 and V is TRBV9; D is perhaps TRBD1 (5 bases). The V end lost 2 bases, the J end lost 6 bases, and 11 bases lay between the germline ends. The CDR3 runs to 13 residues. Germline lookup yields CDR1 SGDLS and CDR2 YYNGEE.

The CDR3 spells CSVVVGRSSYNEQFF. CDR3 nucleotide sequence: TGCAGCGTTGTCGTGGGGAGAAGCTCCTACAATGAGCAGTTCTTC. The chain employs TRBV29-1 and TRBJ2-1; D perhaps matches TRBD2 (5 bases). Germline CDR1 and CDR2: SQVTM and ANQGSEA. The CDR3 contains 15 residues. Trimming stripped 4 bases from V and 0 bases from J, with 13 bases between.

The V call is TRBV2, the J call TRBJ1-4; 7 nucleotides align to TRBD1. The germline V gene has CDR1 SNHLY and CDR2 FYNNEI. The CDR3 extends over 16 amino acids. Germline trimming cut 2 bases from V and 4 bases from J; bases unmatched to any gene: 7. The CDR3 DNA is TGTGCCAGCAGTGAATTCCGGACAGGAAGTAATGAAAAACTGTTTTTT. As protein: CASSEFRTGSNEKLFF.

The chain links TRBV5-1 to TRBJ2-7; D is perhaps TRBD2 (6 bases). Germline lookup yields CDR1 SGHRS and CDR2 YFSETQ. The CDR3 is 15 amino acids. V lost 0 bases and J 2 bases, leaving 12 bases between the germline ends. The CDR3 DNA is TGCGCCAGCAGCTTGGGGGTCGGAGGGGCCTACGAGCAGTACTTC. This sequence encodes CASSLGVGGAYEQYF.

CDR3 coding DNA: TGTGCCAGCAGGAAAGTTAGCGGGACACAAGAGACCCAGTACTTC. This codes for CASRKVSGTQETQYF. V gene TRBV6-6 combines with J gene TRBJ2-7; 8 bases align to TRBD2. The DNA end is a closer match to TRBJ2-5, so the J assignment may be wrong. The CDR3 extends over 15 amino acids. Germline CDR1 and CDR2: MNHNY and SVGAGI (reference sequence).

About this clonotype itself: A much larger clonotype is one base distant, so this may be a read error. The chain has TRBV20-1 and TRBJ1-2; D possibly corresponds to TRBD1 (5 bases). CDR3 size: 13 residues. The germline gives CDR1 DFQATT, CDR2 SNEGSKA (reference sequence). The V end was cut by 8 bases, the J end by 1 base, with 14 bases between. In DNA, the CDR3 is TGCAGTACCTCGGACAAGAATAACTATGGCTACACCTTC. Translated, it gives CSTSDKNNYGYTF.

This clonotype was seen a handful of times. The chain carries TRBV20-1 and TRBJ1-1; 10 bases are shared with TRBD1. The J segment lost 4 bases and the V segment lost 5 bases, leaving 10 bases of the junction unmatched. This CDR3 contains 15 residues. Germline V gene lookup returns CDR1 DFQATT and CDR2 SNEGSKA (reference sequence). CDR3 sequence reads: CSAGETGGGSTEAFF. The DNA of the CDR3 is TGCAGTGCTGGGGAGACAGGGGGCGGGAGCACTGAAGCTTTCTTT.

At least ten counts were recorded for this clonotype. The chain links TRBV18 to TRBJ1-2; D call uncertain. V was trimmed by 2 bases and J by 8 bases, leaving 9 bases between them. The length of the CDR3 is 12 residues. Per germline, CDR1 KGHSH and CDR2 LQKENI. Written as DNA, the CDR3 is TGTGCCAGCTCACCATTGACCAGGGGCTACACCTTC. Protein sequence: CASSPLTRGYTF.

This clonotype was recorded a few times. This chain uses TRBV5-1 with TRBJ2-2, with D tentatively TRBD1 (5 bases). The V end lost 1 base, the J end lost 0 bases, and 7 bases lay between the germline ends. Per the germline V gene, CDR1 is SGHRS and CDR2 is YFSETQ. There are 15 residues in the CDR3. Here the CDR3 DNA reads TGCGCCAGCAGCTTGCGCAGGGCGAACACCGGGGAGCTGTTTTTT. This encodes CASSLRRANTGELFF.

The chain employs TRBV12-3 or TRBV12-4 and TRBJ2-1, with TRBD1 as a possible D gene (7 bases). The CDR3 consists of 14 residues. V was cut by 11 bases and J by 3 bases, with 17 bases left in between. CDR3 amino acids: CASQGGQNYNEQFF. In DNA, the CDR3 is TGTGCCTCCCAGGGGGGACAGAACTACAATGAGCAGTTCTTC.

This rearrangement joins TRBV9 to TRBJ2-3, with 8 bases aligning to TRBD2. The CDR3 is 14 residues long. Germline V gives CDR1 SGDLS, CDR2 YYNGEE. The junction had 7 bases not matched to a gene; V was cut back by 4 bases and J by 6 bases. The CDR3 region has the DNA TGTGCCAGCAGCACAGGGACTAGTCGTGATACGCAGTATTTT. Translation: CASSTGTSRDTQYF.

V usage is TRBV6-6 and J usage is TRBJ2-2; D is perhaps TRBD2 (5 bases). This CDR3 has 15 residues. Trimming pared 5 bases from V and 0 bases from J, leaving 10 bases between. The germline V gene encodes CDR1 MNHNY and CDR2 SVGAGI (reference sequence). CDR3 nucleotides: TGTGCCAGCAGTCCACATAGCGCGAACACCGGGGAGCTGTTTTTT. Its translation is CASSPHSANTGELFF.

This clonotype was detected only a few times. Germline and junction disagree at one end, which may indicate a read error. The V gene is TRBV3-1, the J gene TRBJ2-3; TRBD1 is a possible D gene (5 bases). This CDR3 comprises 15 residues. The V gene's germline CDR1 is LGHDT and CDR2 YNNKEL (reference sequence). CDR3 sequence (DNA): TGTGCCAGCAGTCAAGGGGCAGGGCCCACAGATACGCAGTATTTT. Translated: CASSQGAGPTDTQYF.

This clonotype turned up a few times. This chain joins TRBV12-3 or TRBV12-4 and TRBJ2-1, with 9 bases aligning to TRBD2. The CDR3 runs 15 residues. The ends lost 3 bases at V and 4 bases at J; junction bases unmatched: 4. The CDR3 DNA follows: TGTGCCAGCAGTTTCTCTAGCGGGAATTACAATGAGCAGTTCTTC. Translated, it gives CASSFSSGNYNEQFF.

V gene TRBV20-1 combines with J gene TRBJ2-3, with 10 bases identical to TRBD1. From germline, CDR1 is DFQATT and CDR2 SNEGSKA (reference sequence). V gave up 6 bases and J gave up 5 bases; unmatched junction bases: 11. This CDR3 spans 15 amino acids. The CDR3 nucleotides are TGCAGTGCCGGGAGCGACAGGGGGCCGATAGATACGCAGTATTTT. Protein: CSAGSDRGPIDTQYF.

This clonotype showed up just a few times. The V and J genes are TRBV2 and TRBJ2-3, with D possibly called TRBD1 or TRBD2 (5 bases each). The germline gives CDR1 SNHLY, CDR2 FYNNEI. V was cut by 6 bases and J by 5 bases, with 9 bases left in between. The CDR3 is 12 amino acids. Here the CDR3 reads CASRGGGDTQYF. CDR3 coding DNA: TGTGCCAGCAGAGGTGGGGGAGATACGCAGTATTTT.

This clonotype has more than one count but fewer than ten. In DNA, the CDR3 is TGTGCCAGCACCGATATAACCGAGCAGTTCTTC. Translated: CASTDITEQFF. The chain couples TRBV2 to TRBJ2-1, with unresolved D. V was trimmed by 7 bases and J by 10 bases, leaving 11 bases between them. CDR1 is SNHLY, CDR2 FYNNEI, per germline. The CDR3 is made up of 11 amino acids.